This TCR beta chain comes out of a study of CD8 T cells in Susac syndrome. Study at large: At the time their blood was drawn, patients with Susac syndrome were either therapy-naive, on corticosteroids (with some of them also receiving intravenous immunoglobulin), or on intravenous immunoglobulin alone.

Random hexamers were used to reverse transcribe the RNA input (roughly 0.5 to 1 ug). The method of amplification for TCR beta CDR3 was immunoSEQ multiplex PCR, covering 54 Vbeta and 13 Jbeta. Each CDR3 protein gets one entry after TCRdb re-called the immunoSEQ multiplex PCR reads with MiXCR. The profile shows under 200,000 distinct CDR3 sequences, almost 96% of them singletons. Germline assignment: CDR1 DFQATT and CDR2 SNEGSKA (reference sequence). The CDR3 has 14 residues. Trimming removed 4 bases from V and 5 bases from J; junction bases left unmatched: 8. This clonotype has a single count. Its antigen is unidentified. Study-level findings and limits: CD4+ T cell repertoires in Susac syndrome lacked clonal expansion. The relatively small number of individuals in the TCR sequencing and HLA analysis was acknowledged by the study.

This receptor was identified in a human donor with Susac syndrome. The specimen sequenced was CD4+ T cells from PBMCs. V and J are TRBV20-1 and TRBJ1-5, with 7 bases fitting TRBD1. The chain's CDR3 is CSAIDRVGHQPQHF. CDR3 in DNA: TGCAGTGCTATTGACAGGGTTGGACATCAGCCCCAGCATTTT.